This TCR beta chain was sequenced in a study of cytomegalovirus exposure and HLA in healthy donors. Whole-study results and caveats: Common viral pathogens seemed, in a later analysis, to connect with several of the most significant clusters. Rare TCR sequences dominated, though some public TCRs recurred in many donors.

Comment on this clone: Its antigen is not known.

The PCR employed 60 Vbeta primers together with 13 Jbeta primers. TCRdb keeps only in-frame clones here, not all; method: immunoSEQ multiplex PCR. The data contain some 200,000 clones, more than 85% of them singletons. The sequence came from a woman younger than 30 in good health and CMV-seronegative. Sequencing used PBMCs.

The CDR3 DNA reads TGTGCCAGCTCATCTGGAACTCCGGGAAAGACCCAGTACTTC. It yields the protein CASSSGTPGKTQYF. The rearrangement links TRBV18 to TRBJ2-5; D might be TRBD2 (5 bases). Germline CDR1 is KGHSH and CDR2 is LQKENI. V gave up 5 bases and J gave up 6 bases, with 16 bases separating them. The CDR3 spans 14 residues.